Presented here are 29 T cell receptor beta chains from one specimen sequenced in a study of blood T cells in healthy people across ages. The authors ran a second PCR of about 7 to 11 cycles using a sample-barcoded 5' primer and a J-beta primer mix. TCRdb re-called the 5' RACE reads with MiXCR, one entry per CDR3 protein. The sample holds 800,000 to 1,300,000 distinct CDR3 sequences, around 25% seen once. The same data also went into a second study, on T cells of mothers and their children.

Source material: blood. All receptors derive from a girl under 10 years old in good health.

This chain connects TRBV28 to TRBJ2-3; D remains ambiguous. Trimming shortened V by 3 bases and J by 1 base, and 5 bases separated the two germline ends. Germline values: CDR1 MDHEN, CDR2 SYDVKM. The CDR3 is 13 amino acids. The CDR3 DNA sequence: TGTGCCAGCAGTTTCGCGCGCACAGATACGCAGTATTTT. Protein sequence: CASSFARTDTQYF. The entire variable domain, with the rest obtained from reference TRBV28 and TRBJ2-3, is as follows: DVKVTQSSRYLVKRTGEKVFLECVQDMDHENMFWYRQDPGLGLRLIYFSYDVKMKEKGDIPEGYSVSREKKERFSLILESASTNQTSMYLCASSFARTDTQYFGPGTRLTVL.

The chain couples TRBV2 to TRBJ2-1; 11 bases map to TRBD2. V was clipped by 11 bases and J by 4 bases; unmatched bases: 10. This CDR3 is 15 amino acids long. Germline assignment: CDR1 SNHLY and CDR2 FYNNEI. Here the CDR3 reads CAYNSGTSGYNEQFF. The CDR3 DNA follows: TGTGCCTATAATTCCGGGACTAGCGGATACAATGAGCAGTTCTTC.

The chain carries TRBV20-1 and TRBJ2-1; a weak D match, TRBD2 (6 bases). CDR1 and CDR2 (germline): DFQATT, SNEGSKA (reference sequence). CDR3 length equals 16 residues. V dropped 0 bases and J dropped 0 bases, with 12 bases sitting between them. The CDR3 DNA sequence: TGCAGTGCTAGAGAACCAGCGGGCAGCTCCTACAATGAGCAGTTCTTC. Translated: CSAREPAGSSYNEQFF.

This clonotype was counted between two and nine times. The chain is built from TRBV12-3 or TRBV12-4 and TRBJ1-2; no clear D gene. This CDR3 has 13 amino acids. V was clipped by 6 bases and J by 8 bases, with 16 bases between them. This chain's CDR3 is CASRGVLSKGYTF. In DNA form, the CDR3 reads TGTGCCAGCAGGGGAGTTTTGTCAAAGGGCTACACCTTC.

The rearrangement joins TRBV29-1 to TRBJ2-5; TRBD2 might be the D (6 bases). Germline CDR1 SQVTM, CDR2 ANQGSEA. V was cut by 3 bases and J by 7 bases, with 12 bases left in between. The CDR3 is 12 residues long. DNA of the CDR3: TGCAGCGTTGATGGAGGGGATGCGACCCAGTACTTC. It translates to CSVDGGDATQYF.

J is TRBJ2-1 and V is TRBV7-2, with D maybe TRBD1 (5 bases). Looked up from germline, CDR1 is SGHTA and CDR2 is FQGNSA. CDR3 size: 14 residues. With 3 bases removed from V and 5 bases from J, the gap between germline ends came to 11 bases. The DNA for the CDR3 is TGTGCCAGCAGCTTTGGCAGGGTGAACAATGAGCAGTTCTTC. Protein product: CASSFGRVNNEQFF.

This clonotype appeared a few times. CDR3 sequence reads: CASSLVPGSEQYF. For the CDR3, the DNA is TGCGCCAGCAGCTTGGTGCCGGGGAGCGAGCAGTACTTC. This chain joins TRBV5-1 and TRBJ2-7; weak D call: TRBD2 (5 bases). Germline V CDR1 and CDR2: SGHRS, YFSETQ. The CDR3 is made up of 13 amino acids. Between the trimmed V and J ends, which lost 0 bases and 6 bases, there was a span of 10 bases.

The rearrangement links TRBV28 to TRBJ1-1; D possibly corresponds to TRBD1 (5 bases). CDR1 and CDR2 (germline): MDHEN, SYDVKM. The CDR3 is 15 amino acids. With 8 bases removed from V and 2 bases from J, the gap between germline ends came to 18 bases. CDR3 in DNA: TGTGCCAGCTTCTGGGGGATTGAGGATAACACTGAAGCTTTCTTT. Translation gives CASFWGIEDNTEAFF. Combining the CDR3 with reference TRBV28 and TRBJ1-1 gives the whole variable domain DVKVTQSSRYLVKRTGEKVFLECVQDMDHENMFWYRQDPGLGLRLIYFSYDVKMKEKGDIPEGYSVSREKKERFSLILESASTNQTSMYLCASFWGIEDNTEAFFGQGTRLTVV.

The chain employs TRBV6-2 or TRBV6-3 and TRBJ2-1; tentatively, D is TRBD1 or TRBD2 (5 bases each). Germline V gene sequence: CDR1 MNHEY, CDR2 SVGEGT. This CDR3 comprises 15 residues. The ends were cut back, 5 bases at V and 4 bases at J, with 15 bases in the middle. The CDR3 DNA reads TGTGCCAGCAGTACCCCACCGGGACGGTACAATGAGCAGTTCTTC. This sequence encodes CASSTPPGRYNEQFF.

This clonotype was recorded a few times. The V call is TRBV10-3, the J call TRBJ2-2, with 8 nucleotides matching TRBD2. This CDR3 comprises 17 residues. CDR1 and CDR2 (germline): ENHRY, SYGVKD. V was pared by 4 bases and J by 4 bases, with 11 bases of the junction left unmatched. CDR3 loop: CAISGGGLATFTGELFF. DNA of the CDR3: TGTGCCATCAGTGGGGGAGGACTAGCTACCTTCACCGGGGAGCTGTTTTTT.

Worth noting for this clonotype: One junction end does not reproduce the germline sequence, and a read error may be involved. J is TRBJ2-5 and V is TRBV20-1; D may be TRBD2 (6 bases). The end of the DNA is better explained by TRBJ2-1, so the J call may be wrong. Per germline, CDR1 DFQATT and CDR2 SNEGSKA (reference sequence). The CDR3 covers 14 residues. Written as DNA, the CDR3 is TGCAATGCTAGCGCCCAGGGATGGTACAATGAGCAGTTCTTC. This encodes CNASAQGWYNEQFF.

V is TRBV24-1 and J is TRBJ2-5; no firm D call. Germline CDR1 is KGHDR and CDR2 is SFDVKD. The V gene lost 1 base and the J gene lost 7 bases, with 9 bases spanning the gap. The CDR3 runs to 13 residues. The CDR3 spells CATSDLPAGTQYF. DNA for the CDR3: TGTGCCACCAGTGATTTACCCGCCGGGACCCAGTACTTC.

The genes are TRBV29-1 and TRBJ2-2; a weak D match, TRBD1 (6 bases). CDR1 and CDR2 from the germline V gene are SQVTM and ANQGSEA. V lost 2 bases and J lost 0, with 10 bases in between. The CDR3 totals 15 residues. The DNA of the CDR3 is TGCAGCGTTGAACAGACAGGCTCGAACACCGGGGAGCTGTTTTTT. It codes for CSVEQTGSNTGELFF.

In the case of this clonotype: One end of the junction is discordant with germline, which a read error may explain. The V and J genes are TRBV4-2 and TRBJ2-1, with TRBD2 matching over 8 bases. Per the germline V gene, CDR1 is LGHNA and CDR2 is YNFKEQ. CDR3 length: 19 amino acids. The CDR3 loop reads CASSQPLLAGFQSSNEQFF. CDR3 bases: TGTGCCAGCAGCCAACCGCTTCTAGCGGGTTTCCAATCCTCCAATGAGCAGTTCTTC.

This clonotype was seen a few times. CDR3 region: CASSFTGDRDRDGYTF. In DNA, the CDR3 is TGTGCCAGCAGCTTTACTGGTGACAGGGACAGGGATGGCTACACCTTC. V and J are TRBV7-9 and TRBJ1-2; TRBD1 matches at 9 bases. CDR3 length: 16 amino acids. From germline, CDR1 is SEHNR and CDR2 FQNEAQ (reference sequence). With 3 bases clipped from V and 6 bases from J, the junction kept 11 bases outside the gene matches. The whole variable domain, filled in from reference TRBV7-9 and TRBJ1-2, reads DTGVSQNPRHKITKRGQNVTFRCDPISEHNRLYWYRQTLGQGPEFLTYFQNEAQLEKSRLLSDRFSAERPKGSFSTLEIQRTEQGDSAMYLCASSFTGDRDRDGYTFGSGTRLTVV.

This rearrangement joins TRBV28 to TRBJ2-5, with a possible D match to TRBD1 (5 bases). The J call may be in error: the DNA end matches TRBJ2-7 better. Germline V gives CDR1 MDHEN, CDR2 SYDVKM. This CDR3 comprises 12 residues. The CDR3 nucleotides are TGTGCCAGCAGCCAGAGACAGTACGAGCAGTACTTC. This codes for CASSQRQYEQYF.

The V call is TRBV28, the J call TRBJ2-1; D may be TRBD2 (7 bases). V was cut by 11 bases and J by 5 bases, with 13 bases left in between. This CDR3 region has 12 residues. Germline V gives CDR1 MDHEN, CDR2 SYDVKM. CDR3 DNA sequence: TGTGCCTGTAAGGGGGGGCACAATGAGCAGTTCTTC. Translated: CACKGGHNEQFF.

This clonotype was found a few times. The V and J genes are TRBV28 and TRBJ2-7; no clear D gene. The CDR3 contains 16 residues. V was cut by 4 bases and J by 2 bases, with 18 bases left in between. CDR1 is MDHEN, CDR2 SYDVKM, per germline. The CDR3 region is CASSSYQQAAPYEQYF. In DNA, the CDR3 is TGTGCCAGCAGTTCCTACCAGCAGGCGGCTCCCTACGAGCAGTACTTC. The variable domain in full, with the rest retrieved from reference TRBV28 and TRBJ2-7, is DVKVTQSSRYLVKRTGEKVFLECVQDMDHENMFWYRQDPGLGLRLIYFSYDVKMKEKGDIPEGYSVSREKKERFSLILESASTNQTSMYLCASSSYQQAAPYEQYFGPGTRLTVT.

J is TRBJ2-1 and V is TRBV14; 7 bases fit TRBD2. This CDR3 has 15 amino acids. J was trimmed by 7 bases and V by 5 bases; bases with no gene match: 11. CDR1 is SGHDN, CDR2 FVKESK, per germline. CDR3 in DNA: TGTGCCAGCAGCTCCGCGCATTGGGGAGGGAATGAGCAGTTCTTC. This codes for CASSSAHWGGNEQFF.

This clonotype has only a few counts. The CDR3 nucleotides read TGTGCCAGCAGCAGCCCTCCGACAGGAGATGAAGCTTTCTTT. Its translation: CASSSPPTGDEAFF. The V call is TRBV21-1, the J call TRBJ1-1. TRBV21-1 has pseudogene status. The CDR3 consists of 14 residues.

The rearrangement joins TRBV10-3 to TRBJ2-1; 13 bases are shared with TRBD2. This CDR3 has 19 residues. Germline CDR1 reads ENHRY; CDR2 reads SYGVKD. The trim removed 3 bases at V and 0 bases at J, leaving 8 bases unmatched. Here the CDR3 reads CAISEGLAGERSSYNEQFF. CDR3 nucleotides: TGTGCCATCAGTGAAGGACTAGCGGGAGAACGGTCCTCCTACAATGAGCAGTTCTTC.

The chain employs TRBV7-2 and TRBJ2-5, with TRBD2 as a possible D gene (5 bases). V lost 5 bases and J lost 9, with 13 bases in between. CDR3 length: 12 amino acids. CDR1 and CDR2 from the germline V gene are SGHTA and FQGNSA. The CDR3 loop reads CASSPQPEAQYF. The CDR3, as DNA: TGTGCCAGCAGCCCACAGCCGGAGGCCCAGTACTTC.

The rearrangement uses TRBV11-2 and TRBJ2-3; 8 bases agree with TRBD2. Trimming at V came to 4 bases and at J to 2 bases, leaving 8 bases not matched to a gene. This CDR3 has 16 amino acids. Germline lookup yields CDR1 SGHAT and CDR2 FQNNGV. The CDR3 nucleotides are TGTGCCAGCAGCTCCCCCGGGGGGGAGTACACAGATACGCAGTATTTT. As protein: CASSSPGGEYTDTQYF.

This clonotype was observed a handful of times. V is TRBV15 and J is TRBJ2-3; TRBD2 agrees at 10 bases. V was clipped by 3 bases and J by 4 bases; unmatched bases: 7. There are 16 residues in the CDR3. CDR1 and CDR2 from the germline V gene are LNHNV and YYDKDF (reference sequence). Written as DNA, the CDR3 is TGTGCCACCAGCAGTTCCGGGACTAGCGTTTCAGATACGCAGTATTTT. Amino acids: CATSSSGTSVSDTQYF.

This clonotype was found once. This rearrangement joins TRBV6-5 to TRBJ2-4; 13 bases fit TRBD2. This CDR3 has 18 residues. V shed 2 bases, J shed 9 bases, and the junction held 13 bases outside the gene matches. Per germline, CDR1 MNHEY and CDR2 SVGAGI. The CDR3 is CASSYTGLAGAAGGIQYF. In nucleotides, the CDR3 is TGTGCCAGCAGTTACACAGGACTAGCGGGGGCCGCAGGGGGCATTCAGTACTTC.

CDR3 amino acids: CSVVSAGQNIQYF. The CDR3 DNA sequence: TGCAGCGTTGTCTCGGCAGGGCAAAACATTCAGTACTTC. The chain couples TRBV29-1 to TRBJ2-4, with D maybe TRBD1 (5 bases). Germline CDR1 and CDR2: SQVTM and ANQGSEA. Deletions cut 4 bases from V and 5 bases from J, with 12 bases between. The CDR3 is 13 amino acids.

V usage is TRBV7-6 and J usage is TRBJ1-2; 7 bases map to TRBD1. This CDR3 spans 14 amino acids. V was pared by 2 bases and J by 6 bases, with 6 bases of the junction left unmatched. Germline CDR1 and CDR2: SGHVS and FNYEAQ. The CDR3 DNA follows: TGTGCCAGCAGCTTATACCCCGGGACAGATGGCTACACCTTC. This gives the protein CASSLYPGTDGYTF.

The chain combines TRBV20-1 with TRBJ2-5; 14 positions agree with TRBD2. With the DNA end fitting TRBJ2-1 better, the J assignment may be wrong. Germline V gene data show CDR1 as DFQATT and CDR2 as SNEGSKA (reference sequence). This CDR3 is built from 16 residues. The CDR3 reads CSAPPGTSGRDNEQFF. CDR3 bases: TGCAGTGCTCCACCTGGGACTAGCGGGAGAGACAATGAGCAGTTCTTC.

The chain recombines TRBV5-6 with TRBJ2-3; 9 bases are shared with TRBD1. J lost 0 bases, V lost 5 bases, and 4 bases had no gene match. This CDR3 has 15 amino acids. CDR1 SGHDT and CDR2 YYEEEE come from the germline V gene. DNA of the CDR3: TGTGCCAGCAGATTACAGGGGGCGAGCACAGATACGCAGTATTTT. Protein product: CASRLQGASTDTQYF. The entire variable domain, with the rest obtained from reference TRBV5-6 and TRBJ2-3, is as follows: DAGVTQSPTHLIKTRGQQVTLRCSPKSGHDTVSWYQQALGQGPQFIFQYYEEEERQRGNFPDRFSGHQFPNYSSELNVNALLLGDSALYLCASRLQGASTDTQYFGPGTRLTVL.